This T cell receptor (beta chain) derives from a study of OX40 agonist ivuxolimab in advanced cancers. Regarding the study as a whole: Clonal expansion by week 6 occurred in CD4+ and CD8+ blood T cells (at 0.1 to 3.0 mg/kg).

This CDR3 spans 10 amino acids. In germline, CDR1 is MNHNS, CDR2 SASEGT. Only in-frame clones appear in the TCRdb table, and some are missing; sequencing was by immunoSEQ multiplex PCR. Of about 70,000 clones in the sample, over 75% were seen once. Concerning this clone itself: Antigen specificity is unknown. The junction departs from germline at one end; a sequencing error may be responsible.

Sequenced here: CD4+ or CD8+ T cells sorted from blood, sampled in a trial of the OX40 agonist ivuxolimab. This receptor was identified in an adult with an advanced solid tumor such as melanoma, head and neck, liver or kidney cancer. V usage is TRBV6-1 and J usage is TRBJ1-1; D is perhaps TRBD1 (5 bases). The CDR3 DNA sequence: TGTGCCAGCAGTGCCCGACAGAGCATCTTT. Amino acids: CASSARQSIF.